Listed below are T cell receptor beta chains from one sample, sequenced in a study of PD-L1 blockade in urothelial cancer. TCRdb keeps only in-frame clones here, not all; method: immunoSEQ multiplex PCR. In the table there are approximately 50,000 clones, approximately 79% of which are singletons. Specimen: PBMCs, collected around atezolizumab (anti-PD-L1) treatment. The source of these receptors is a man aged 70 or older with urothelial cancer. Both conserved end residues are part of each CDR3. The D gene is left open where the match is weak. Not every row has a clone size; where given, it reads once, few, many or a size class.

d_gene: TRBD1
v_gene: TRBV19
j_gene: TRBJ2-4
abundance: NA
CDR3nt: TGTGCCAGTAGTATAGGAACAGGGGAGATTGGCAAAAACATTCAGTACTTC
CDR3aa: CASSIGTGEIGKNIQYF

d_gene: NA
v_gene: TRBV7-2
j_gene: TRBJ1-5
abundance: NA
CDR3nt: TGTGCCAGCAGCCCACCGCCGGGGCAGCCCCAGCATTTT
CDR3aa: CASSPPPGQPQHF

d_gene: TRBD1
v_gene: TRBV6-5
j_gene: TRBJ1-1
abundance: NA
CDR3nt: TGTGCCAGCAGTCTCCGGGACAGCACTGAAGCTTTCTTT
CDR3aa: CASSLRDSTEAFF

d_gene: TRBD1
v_gene: TRBV6-5
j_gene: TRBJ1-1
abundance: NA
CDR3nt: TGTGCCAGCAGTCGATCCAGGGGGTTAGGGGCTTTCTTT
CDR3aa: CASSRSRGLGAFF

d_gene: NA
v_gene: TRBV5-4
j_gene: TRBJ2-6
abundance: once
CDR3nt: TGTGCCAGCAGCCTTCAGGGTACTGGGGCCAACGTCCTGACTTTC
CDR3aa: CASSLQGTGANVLTF

d_gene: TRBD1
v_gene: TRBV5-4
j_gene: TRBJ1-2
abundance: NA
CDR3nt: TGTGCCAGCAGCGCGGAGGGCTCAGGGGGTTACGGCTACACCTTC
CDR3aa: CASSAEGSGGYGYTF

d_gene: TRBD1
v_gene: TRBV11-2
j_gene: TRBJ1-5
abundance: NA
CDR3nt: TGTGCCAGCAGCTTAGCGACAGGGGTGAGTCAGCCCCAGCATTTT
CDR3aa: CASSLATGVSQPQHF

d_gene: TRBD2
v_gene: TRBV5-6
j_gene: TRBJ2-1
abundance: NA
CDR3nt: TGTGCCAGCAGCTTTGTAGCGGGAGCGCTTTCCTACAATGAGCAGTTCTTC
CDR3aa: CASSFVAGALSYNEQFF

d_gene: TRBD2
v_gene: TRBV11-2
j_gene: TRBJ2-7
abundance: NA
CDR3nt: TGTGCCAGCAGCTTAGGTGGTAGCGGGAGCTCCTACGAGCAGTACTTC
CDR3aa: CASSLGGSGSSYEQYF

d_gene: NA
v_gene: TRBV7-6
j_gene: TRBJ1-5
abundance: NA
CDR3nt: TGTGCCAGCAGCCGGCAGGGGAATCAGCCCCAGCATTTT
CDR3aa: CASSRQGNQPQHF

d_gene: NA
v_gene: TRBV7-9
j_gene: TRBJ2-1
abundance: NA
CDR3nt: TGTGCCAGCAGCTTAGCGGGCCTAGCGTCCTACAATGAGCAGTTCTTC
CDR3aa: CASSLAGLASYNEQFF

d_gene: NA
v_gene: TRBV4-1
j_gene: TRBJ2-1
abundance: NA
CDR3nt: TGCGCCAGCAGCCCCCCCTTGGAGGTCGCCGCCAACAATGAGCAGTTCTTC
CDR3aa: CASSPPLEVAANNEQFF

d_gene: NA
v_gene: TRBV2
j_gene: TRBJ2-1
abundance: NA
CDR3nt: TGTGCCAGCAGTGAGGGGGCCCCTGGCCTTGAGCAGTTCTTC
CDR3aa: CASSEGAPGLEQFF

d_gene: NA
v_gene: TRBV18
j_gene: TRBJ1-5
abundance: NA
CDR3nt: TGTGCCAGCTCACCACCGGGGGGAGGCAATCAGCCCCAGCATTTT
CDR3aa: CASSPPGGGNQPQHF

d_gene: TRBD1
v_gene: TRBV28
j_gene: TRBJ1-5
abundance: NA
CDR3nt: TGTGCCAGCAGTTCAACAGGGGTGGGTCGCAGCAATCAGCCCCAGCATTTT
CDR3aa: CASSSTGVGRSNQPQHF

d_gene: TRBD2
v_gene: TRBV6-5
j_gene: TRBJ2-3
abundance: NA
CDR3nt: TGTGCCACACAGGGACTAGCGGATGGCACAGATACGCAGTATTTT
CDR3aa: CATQGLADGTDTQYF

d_gene: NA
v_gene: TRBV27
j_gene: TRBJ2-6
abundance: NA
CDR3nt: TGTGCCAGCAGTTTATTGCTTCGGAGTAATGGGGCCAACGTCCTGACTTTC
CDR3aa: CASSLLLRSNGANVLTF

d_gene: TRBD1
v_gene: TRBV7-2
j_gene: TRBJ2-1
abundance: NA
CDR3nt: TGTGCCAGCAGCTCCCTTGGGACAGGGGGTCAGTTCTTC
CDR3aa: CASSSLGTGGQFF

d_gene: TRBD1
v_gene: TRBV19
j_gene: TRBJ2-6
abundance: NA
CDR3nt: TGTGCCAGTTCGACGGACAGGCGCCCCGGCGGGGCCAACGTCCTGACTTTC
CDR3aa: CASSTDRRPGGANVLTF

d_gene: TRBD1
v_gene: TRBV19
j_gene: TRBJ2-7
abundance: NA
CDR3nt: TGTGCCAGTAGTCTCCAACCGGGACAGGGGAGCCCCGAGCAGTACTTC
CDR3aa: CASSLQPGQGSPEQYF

d_gene: NA
v_gene: TRBV6-5
j_gene: TRBJ1-2
abundance: NA
CDR3nt: TGTGCCAGAGAACCGAGCTCCTATGGCTACACCTTC
CDR3aa: CAREPSSYGYTF

d_gene: TRBD2
v_gene: TRBV5-6
j_gene: TRBJ2-3
abundance: NA
CDR3nt: TGTGCCAGCAGCTCGCCCGGGACTAGCTTCACAGATACGCAGTATTTT
CDR3aa: CASSSPGTSFTDTQYF

d_gene: TRBD1
v_gene: TRBV19
j_gene: TRBJ2-5
abundance: NA
CDR3nt: TGTGCCAGTAGTATTAACAGGGGGCAGGAGACCCAGTACTTC
CDR3aa: CASSINRGQETQYF

d_gene: NA
v_gene: TRBV4-3
j_gene: TRBJ2-3
abundance: NA
CDR3nt: TGCGCCAGCAGCACACGGCTTTATGGGACTCGGGGAGATACGCAGTATTTT
CDR3aa: CASSTRLYGTRGDTQYF

d_gene: TRBD1
v_gene: TRBV27
j_gene: TRBJ1-4
abundance: NA
CDR3nt: TGTGCCAGCAGTTTATCCCCCCCCACAGGGGGTGCGGAAAAACTGTTTTTT
CDR3aa: CASSLSPPTGGAEKLFF

d_gene: NA
v_gene: TRBV19
j_gene: TRBJ2-2
abundance: few
CDR3nt: TGTGCCAGTAGTATCGTTGGACTGAACACCGGGGAGCTGTTTTTT
CDR3aa: CASSIVGLNTGELFF

d_gene: TRBD2
v_gene: TRBV11-3
j_gene: TRBJ2-7
abundance: NA
CDR3nt: TGTGCCAGCAGCTTATCCACTAGCGGGAGGGCCGAGCAGTACTTC
CDR3aa: CASSLSTSGRAEQYF

d_gene: NA
v_gene: TRBV9
j_gene: TRBJ2-2
abundance: NA
CDR3nt: TGTGCCAGCAGCGTAGTAGACTTCACCGGGGAGCTGTTTTTT
CDR3aa: CASSVVDFTGELFF

d_gene: TRBD1
v_gene: TRBV11-2
j_gene: TRBJ2-5
abundance: NA
CDR3nt: TGTGCCAGCAGCTTTCCGGGACAGGGAATGGAGACCCAGTACTTC
CDR3aa: CASSFPGQGMETQYF

d_gene: NA
v_gene: TRBV9
j_gene: TRBJ2-7
abundance: NA
CDR3nt: TGTGCCAGCAGCCTGCAACCAGGGACCTACGAGCAGTACTTC
CDR3aa: CASSLQPGTYEQYF

d_gene: TRBD1
v_gene: TRBV5-4
j_gene: TRBJ2-1
abundance: NA
CDR3nt: TGTGCCAGCAGAAGGACAGGGGCCAATGAGCAGTTCTTC
CDR3aa: CASRRTGANEQFF

d_gene: NA
v_gene: TRBV2
j_gene: TRBJ1-2
abundance: NA
CDR3nt: TGTGCCAGCAGTGACGGGGTTGACTATGGCTACACCTTC
CDR3aa: CASSDGVDYGYTF

d_gene: NA
v_gene: TRBV7-9
j_gene: TRBJ1-2
abundance: NA
CDR3nt: TGTGCCAGCAGCCGTGGACAGAACTATGGCTACACCTTC
CDR3aa: CASSRGQNYGYTF

d_gene: NA
v_gene: TRBV7-6
j_gene: TRBJ1-5
abundance: NA
CDR3nt: TGTGCCAGCAGCTTAGGAAGCTCTCAGCCCCAGCATTTT
CDR3aa: CASSLGSSQPQHF

d_gene: NA
v_gene: TRBV6-6
j_gene: TRBJ2-6
abundance: NA
CDR3nt: TGTGCCAGCAGTTACGCTCGACTCTCTGGGGCCAACGTCCTGACTTTC
CDR3aa: CASSYARLSGANVLTF

d_gene: NA
v_gene: TRBV6-5
j_gene: TRBJ1-6
abundance: NA
CDR3nt: TGTGCCAGCAGCTCAGGGTTAGTCCTCCACTTT
CDR3aa: CASSSGLVLHF

d_gene: NA
v_gene: TRBV6-5
j_gene: TRBJ2-3
abundance: NA
CDR3nt: TGTGCCAGCAGTACAGGGTCCGCAGATACGCAGTATTTT
CDR3aa: CASSTGSADTQYF

d_gene: NA
v_gene: TRBV5-1
j_gene: TRBJ2-7
abundance: NA
CDR3nt: TGCGCCAGCACCCGTTTGCCCATGGGAGACGGCGAGCAGTACTTC
CDR3aa: CASTRLPMGDGEQYF

d_gene: TRBD2
v_gene: TRBV10-3
j_gene: TRBJ2-3
abundance: NA
CDR3nt: TGTGCCACCGTAGCGGGAGAAGTTGGCACAGATACGCAGTATTTT
CDR3aa: CATVAGEVGTDTQYF

d_gene: NA
v_gene: TRBV18
j_gene: TRBJ1-5
abundance: few
CDR3nt: TGTGCCAGCAGACAAGCCTATAGCAATCAGCCCCAGCATTTT
CDR3aa: CASRQAYSNQPQHF

d_gene: TRBD1
v_gene: TRBV28
j_gene: TRBJ2-7
abundance: NA
CDR3nt: TGTGCCAGCAGTCTCCGACAGGGTGGCCACGAGCAGTACTTC
CDR3aa: CASSLRQGGHEQYF

d_gene: TRBD2
v_gene: TRBV9
j_gene: TRBJ2-3
abundance: NA
CDR3nt: TGTGCCAGCAGCGCAAGCGGGAGGGCCGAGGGTAAATATTTT
CDR3aa: CASSASGRAEGKYF

d_gene: NA
v_gene: TRBV2
j_gene: TRBJ1-1
abundance: NA
CDR3nt: TGTGCCAGCACCCTGGGACTGCTGAACACTGAAGCTTTCTTT
CDR3aa: CASTLGLLNTEAFF

d_gene: TRBD1
v_gene: TRBV10-3
j_gene: TRBJ2-3
abundance: NA
CDR3nt: TGTGCCATCAGTACCGGGACAGGGAGGACAGATACGCAGTATTTT
CDR3aa: CAISTGTGRTDTQYF

d_gene: NA
v_gene: TRBV18
j_gene: TRBJ2-7
abundance: NA
CDR3nt: TGTGCCAGCTCACCAGGGGCCCCGGGACTCCACTACGAGCAGTACTTC
CDR3aa: CASSPGAPGLHYEQYF

d_gene: NA
v_gene: TRBV27
j_gene: TRBJ2-3
abundance: once
CDR3nt: TGTGCCAGCAGTTTCTCTAGCCCCCAGGATACGCAGTATTTT
CDR3aa: CASSFSSPQDTQYF

d_gene: NA
v_gene: TRBV6-1
j_gene: TRBJ1-5
abundance: once
CDR3nt: TGTGCCAGCAGTTCCCGACAGACCGATCAGCCCCAGCATTTT
CDR3aa: CASSSRQTDQPQHF

d_gene: TRBD2
v_gene: TRBV7-2
j_gene: TRBJ2-7
abundance: NA
CDR3nt: TGTGCCAGCAGCCGGAGCGGGGCGTCGGGCCACGAGCAGTACTTC
CDR3aa: CASSRSGASGHEQYF

d_gene: TRBD1
v_gene: TRBV5-1
j_gene: TRBJ1-1
abundance: NA
CDR3nt: TGCGCCAGCAGCTCCACAGGGGGATTGGGCACTGAAGCTTTCTTT
CDR3aa: CASSSTGGLGTEAFF

d_gene: TRBD1
v_gene: TRBV5-6
j_gene: TRBJ1-1
abundance: NA
CDR3nt: TGTGCCAGCAGCCCGGACAGGGGGGGACTAAACACTGAAGCTTTCTTT
CDR3aa: CASSPDRGGLNTEAFF

d_gene: TRBD2
v_gene: TRBV10-3
j_gene: TRBJ2-1
abundance: once
CDR3nt: TGTGCCATCAGTCCAACTAGCGGGAGCTCCTACAATGAGCAGTTCTTC
CDR3aa: CAISPTSGSSYNEQFF

d_gene: NA
v_gene: TRBV10-3
j_gene: TRBJ1-5
abundance: NA
CDR3nt: TGTGCCATCAGTGACCAGGCACCTCCCGCGCCCCAGCATTTT
CDR3aa: CAISDQAPPAPQHF

d_gene: NA
v_gene: TRBV7-9
j_gene: TRBJ2-3
abundance: NA
CDR3nt: TGTGCCAGCAGCTTAGCCCAGTGGGATACGCAGTATTTT
CDR3aa: CASSLAQWDTQYF

d_gene: TRBD1
v_gene: TRBV7-8
j_gene: TRBJ1-1
abundance: NA
CDR3nt: TGTGCCAGCAGCTTAGAGGGGGGACAGGGGGCAGGGACTGAAGCTTTCTTT
CDR3aa: CASSLEGGQGAGTEAFF

d_gene: NA
v_gene: TRBV7-2
j_gene: TRBJ2-5
abundance: once
CDR3nt: TGTGCCAGCAGCTTGACAAGGGAGACCCAGTACTTC
CDR3aa: CASSLTRETQYF

d_gene: NA
v_gene: TRBV2
j_gene: TRBJ1-3
abundance: NA
CDR3nt: TGTGCCAACAGCACGGACAACTCTGGAAACACCATATATTTT
CDR3aa: CANSTDNSGNTIYF

d_gene: TRBD1
v_gene: TRBV6-5
j_gene: TRBJ1-1
abundance: NA
CDR3nt: TGTGCCAGCAGAGGGACAGGGGAAACTTTCTTT
CDR3aa: CASRGTGETFF

d_gene: NA
v_gene: TRBV18
j_gene: TRBJ2-6
abundance: NA
CDR3nt: TGTGCCAGCTCACCGACGTCGGGCTCTGGGGCCAACGTCCTGACTTTC
CDR3aa: CASSPTSGSGANVLTF

d_gene: TRBD1
v_gene: TRBV7-2
j_gene: TRBJ2-7
abundance: NA
CDR3nt: TGTGCCAGCAGCTGGACAGGGATAAACGAGCAGTACTTC
CDR3aa: CASSWTGINEQYF

d_gene: TRBD2
v_gene: TRBV9
j_gene: TRBJ2-1
abundance: NA
CDR3nt: TGTGCCAGCAGCGTCCTAGCGGGAGTTAGTGATAGTGAGCAGTTCTTC
CDR3aa: CASSVLAGVSDSEQFF